A single sample is the source of the 30 T cell receptor beta chains below, sequenced in a study of radiotherapy plus CTLA-4 blockade in lung cancer (dated by TCRdb to 2016 to 2019). Libraries were made using the immunoSEQ multiplex PCR assay. This immuneACCESS table, as held by TCRdb, lists in-frame sequences with V and J called but not all clones. Of the missing ones, under half trace to an unresolved V gene in checked studies; the others have no known cause. For this sample the table gives 35,000 to 40,000 clones, of which 80% to 90% were detected only once. Of the sample, 20% to 25% falls within the top ten clones. Material: peripheral blood, obtained from a patient treated with radiotherapy plus ipilimumab. The receptors come from a human donor with non-small cell lung cancer whose response to radiotherapy plus ipilimumab could not be evaluated.

This chain connects TRBV11-2 to TRBJ1-2; tentative D call: TRBD1 (6 bases). The V end was cut by 7 bases, the J end by 5 bases, with 11 bases between. The CDR3 length is 12 residues. Per germline, CDR1 SGHAT and CDR2 FQNNGV. CDR3 coding DNA: TGTGCCAGCAAGGACAGCTTTTATGGCTACACCTTC. This encodes CASKDSFYGYTF.

The chain combines TRBV5-1 with TRBJ1-1; D gene unclear. This CDR3 contains 13 residues. CDR1 is SGHRS, CDR2 YFSETQ, per germline. V lost 1 base and J lost 4, with 8 bases in between. The CDR3 sequence: CASSLFGSTEAFF. The CDR3 coding sequence is TGCGCCAGCAGCTTGTTCGGGTCCACTGAAGCTTTCTTT.

The V call is TRBV6-5, the J call TRBJ1-4; TRBD1 matches at 7 bases. This CDR3 spans 14 amino acids. Germline assignment: CDR1 MNHEY and CDR2 SVGAGI. V trimming: 8 bases; J trimming: 4 bases; junction bases outside the gene matches: 7. The CDR3 region is CASANRGFNEKLFF. Here the CDR3 DNA reads TGTGCCAGCGCCAACAGGGGCTTTAATGAAAAACTGTTTTTT.

The J gene is TRBJ1-6, the V gene TRBV5-1, with 8 nucleotides matching TRBD1. This CDR3 is 17 amino acids long. Germline V gives CDR1 SGHRS, CDR2 YFSETQ. After removal of 0 bases from V and 6 bases from J, the junction contained 8 bases not matched to a gene. The CDR3 spells CASSLVGQGAGNSPLHF. DNA for the CDR3: TGCGCCAGCAGCTTGGTTGGTCAGGGGGCTGGTAATTCACCCCTCCACTTT.

In this sample, this clone turned up once. The chain carries TRBV6-1 and TRBJ1-2; 7 nucleotides match TRBD1. The CDR3 is 13 residues long. V trimming: 5 bases; J trimming: 1 base; junction bases outside the gene matches: 1. Germline V CDR1 and CDR2: MNHNS, SASEGT. The CDR3 spells CASSWDSNYGYTF. CDR3 DNA: TGTGCCAGCAGTTGGGACAGTAACTATGGCTACACCTTC.

The chain joins TRBV11-2 to TRBJ2-7; tentative D call: TRBD1 (5 bases). This CDR3 has 14 residues. Germline CDR1 and CDR2: SGHAT and FQNNGV. Between the trimmed V and J ends, which lost 3 bases and 1 base, there was a span of 10 bases. The CDR3 is CASSLAGKSYEQYF. CDR3 nucleotides: TGTGCCAGCAGCTTGGCAGGGAAGTCCTACGAGCAGTACTTC.

The genes are TRBV28 and TRBJ2-4, with 11 bases that match TRBD1. Germline-derived CDR1 and CDR2 are MDHEN and SYDVKM. CDR3 length: 15 residues. Unmatched junction bases numbered 14, after V lost 8 bases and J lost 11 bases. The CDR3 bases are TGTGCCAGCGGGGCCCCCGGGACAGGGGGTACCGTTCAGTACTTC. Translation gives CASGAPGTGGTVQYF.

This sequence joins TRBV10-3 and TRBJ1-2, with TRBD1 identical over 10 bases. Looked up from germline, CDR1 is ENHRY and CDR2 is SYGVKD. The CDR3 is made up of 13 amino acids. Unmatched junction bases numbered 3, after V lost 10 bases and J lost 1 base. The CDR3 DNA reads as TGTGCCACCGGGACAGGGGATAACTATGGCTACACCTTC. It encodes CATGTGDNYGYTF.

The table lists this clone with a count of one. The rearrangement joins TRBV27 to TRBJ2-7; 8 bases map to TRBD1. After removal of 6 bases from V and 3 bases from J, the junction contained 10 bases not matched to a gene. The CDR3 extends over 15 amino acids. CDR1 MNHEY and CDR2 SMNVEV come from the germline V gene (reference sequence). The CDR3 is CASRIGQGLFYEQYF. The CDR3 DNA is TGTGCCAGCAGGATCGGACAGGGACTTTTCTACGAGCAGTACTTC.

V gene TRBV7-8 combines with J gene TRBJ2-7; 8 bases are shared with TRBD1. Germline trimming cut 4 bases from V and 5 bases from J; bases unmatched to any gene: 4. The CDR3 covers 13 residues. Per germline, CDR1 SGHVS and CDR2 FQNEAQ. CDR3 region: CASSSTGDHEQYF. The CDR3 coding sequence is TGTGCCAGCAGCTCGACAGGGGACCACGAGCAGTACTTC.

The V call is TRBV11-2, the J call TRBJ2-7; 11 nucleotides match TRBD1. The CDR3 is 16 amino acids. Germline V gene sequence: CDR1 SGHAT, CDR2 FQNNGV. V shed 2 bases and J 2 bases; nucleotides not matched to a gene: 5. DNA of the CDR3: TGTGCCAGCAGCTTAACCTCGGGACAGGGGGCCTACGAGCAGTACTTC. Residues: CASSLTSGQGAYEQYF.

The rearrangement links TRBV7-9 to TRBJ2-3; TRBD2 matches 12 bases. Germline V gene lookup returns CDR1 SEHNR and CDR2 FQNEAQ (reference sequence). V lost 5 bases to trimming and J lost 4 bases; unmatched junction nucleotides: 4. There are 15 residues in the CDR3. CDR3 sequence reads: CASSRLAGASDTQYF. Written as DNA, the CDR3 is TGTGCCAGCAGCCGACTAGCGGGGGCATCAGATACGCAGTATTTT.

Only a few counts were recorded for this clone. The chain employs TRBV5-1 and TRBJ1-1, with D possibly matching TRBD1 (5 bases). V shed 2 bases and J shed 3 bases, with 8 bases lying between them. Germline CDR1 and CDR2: SGHRS and YFSETQ. The CDR3 loop spans 13 amino acids. CDR3 loop: CASSFGADTEAFF. The DNA for the CDR3 is TGCGCCAGCAGCTTTGGGGCGGACACTGAAGCTTTCTTT.

The rearrangement joins TRBV5-1 to TRBJ2-7; 8 bases are a match to TRBD1. Looked up from germline, CDR1 is SGHRS and CDR2 is YFSETQ. The CDR3 is 15 residues long. Losses at the gene ends were 0 bases for V and 4 bases for J; bases not matched to a gene: 6. The CDR3 coding sequence is TGCGCCAGCAGCTTGGGAGGGACAGGAACTTACGAGCAGTACTTC. It specifies CASSLGGTGTYEQYF.

The chain combines TRBV5-4 with TRBJ1-6; 9 nucleotides line up with TRBD1. The J segment lost 10 bases and the V segment lost 3 bases, leaving 8 bases of the junction unmatched. Germline V gives CDR1 SGHNT, CDR2 YYREEE (reference sequence). The CDR3 is 15 amino acids. The CDR3 is CASSYRDRVSSPLHF. The CDR3 DNA sequence: TGTGCCAGCAGCTACCGGGACAGGGTTTCCTCACCCCTCCACTTT.

This sequence joins TRBV28 and TRBJ2-7, with 7 positions matching TRBD1. This CDR3 region has 15 residues. The V segment lost 5 bases and the J segment 0 bases; nucleotides outside the gene matches: 7. Germline V CDR1 and CDR2: MDHEN, SYDVKM. The CDR3 DNA reads as TGTGCCAGCAGTCCGACAGGGTTTAGCTCCTACGAGCAGTACTTC. Amino acid sequence: CASSPTGFSSYEQYF.

The chain carries TRBV7-6 and TRBJ1-4; D is uncertain. Germline V gene data show CDR1 as SGHVS and CDR2 as FNYEAQ. V was pared by 2 bases and J by 10 bases, with 11 bases between. This CDR3 is 13 amino acids long. The CDR3 sequence is CASSLQDGGKLFF. The CDR3 DNA reads as TGTGCCAGCAGCTTACAGGACGGAGGAAAACTGTTTTTT.

This chain connects TRBV5-8 to TRBJ2-3, with D tentatively TRBD2 (6 bases). The CDR3 length is 16 residues. Germline V gives CDR1 SGHTS, CDR2 YDEGEE. Trimming shortened V by 4 bases and J by 5 bases, and 20 bases separated the two germline ends. CDR3: CASSRGPGEKGDTQYF. CDR3 sequence (DNA): TGTGCCAGCAGCCGGGGCCCGGGGGAGAAGGGAGATACGCAGTATTTT.

CDR3 coding DNA: TGCGCCAGCAGCCAAGATCGCGCAGGGTGGGCCGGGGAGCTGTTTTTT. Encoded protein: CASSQDRAGWAGELFF. This sequence joins TRBV4-3 and TRBJ2-2; possibly TRBD1 for D (5 bases). Trimming removed 0 bases at V and 6 bases at J, with 14 bases between. CDR1 and CDR2 from the germline V gene are LGHNA and YSLEER. The CDR3 has 16 residues.

This clone was found once. The J gene is TRBJ2-1, the V gene TRBV11-3; 7 nucleotides agree with TRBD1. This CDR3 has 15 residues. Looked up from germline, CDR1 is SGHNT and CDR2 is YENEEA. V lost 5 bases to trimming and J lost 2 bases; unmatched junction nucleotides: 6. In DNA form, the CDR3 reads TGTGCCAGCAGCCCGACAGGGAGACCCTACAATGAGCAGTTCTTC. As protein: CASSPTGRPYNEQFF.

This CDR3 is CASSVVQGGTDTQYF. CDR3 sequence (DNA): TGTGCCAGCAGCGTAGTACAGGGTGGGACAGATACGCAGTATTTT. J is TRBJ2-3 and V is TRBV9; the D gene is possibly TRBD1 (6 bases). Germline CDR1 reads SGDLS; CDR2 reads YYNGEE. V was pared by 0 bases and J by 3 bases, with 11 bases between. The CDR3 runs 15 residues.

The chain employs TRBV19 and TRBJ2-2; D may be TRBD1 (6 bases). Germline lookup yields CDR1 LNHDA and CDR2 SQIVND (reference sequence). Trimming stripped 9 bases from V and 11 bases from J, with 19 bases between. CDR3 length: 13 residues. The CDR3 DNA reads as TGTGCCAGCACTGCCAGGGGATTCAGTGAGCTGTTTTTT. It specifies CASTARGFSELFF.

The chain uses TRBV28 and TRBJ1-2; 7 positions agree with TRBD1. With V trimmed by 7 bases and J by 4 bases, 9 bases remained unmatched. CDR1 is MDHEN and CDR2 is SYDVKM in the germline V gene. The CDR3 runs 14 residues. CDR3 coding DNA: TGTGCCAGCACCCCGGGTAGGGGGCTCTATGGCTACACCTTC. Amino acids: CASTPGRGLYGYTF.

This clone turned up a few times. The chain recombines TRBV7-6 with TRBJ2-3, with D maybe TRBD2 (7 bases). Between the trimmed V and J ends, which lost 1 base and 3 bases, there was a span of 11 bases. CDR3 length equals 15 residues. Per the germline V gene, CDR1 is SGHVS and CDR2 is FNYEAQ. In nucleotides, the CDR3 is TGTGCCAGCAGCTTAGGGGGGGGCCAAACAGATACGCAGTATTTT. This gives the protein CASSLGGGQTDTQYF.

CDR3 protein: CASRGGGGSTGELFF. The CDR3 coding sequence is TGTGCCAGCAGGGGCGGGGGGGGTTCCACCGGGGAGCTGTTTTTT. V is TRBV25-1 and J is TRBJ2-2, with 9 bases matching TRBD2. This CDR3 region has 15 residues. Germline CDR1 is MGHDK and CDR2 is SYGVNS. The V gene end was trimmed by 6 bases and the J gene end by 4 bases; junction bases not matched to a gene: 6. Together with reference TRBV25-1 and TRBJ2-2, the CDR3 gives the full variable domain: EADIYQTPRYLVIGTGKKITLECSQTMGHDKMYWYQQDPGMELHLIHYSYGVNSTEKGDLSSESTVSRIRTEHFPLTLESARPSHTSQYLCASRGGGGSTGELFFGEGSRLTVL.

The chain links TRBV15 to TRBJ1-1, with 9 bases lining up with TRBD1. The CDR3 consists of 14 residues. Germline trimming cut 4 bases from V and 11 bases from J; bases unmatched to any gene: 11. The germline gives CDR1 LNHNV, CDR2 YYDKDF (reference sequence). The CDR3 is CATSTEGQGSFAFF. CDR3 DNA sequence: TGTGCCACCAGCACCGAGGGACAGGGATCCTTCGCTTTCTTT. The full variable domain, its missing parts supplied by reference TRBV15 and TRBJ1-1, is DAMVIQNPRYQVTQFGKPVTLSCSQTLNHNVMYWYQQKSSQAPKLLFHYYDKDFNNEADTPDNFQSRRPNTSFCFLDIRSPGLGDTAMYLCATSTEGQGSFAFFGQGTRLTVV.

The gene calls are TRBV27 and TRBJ1-2; 8 bases align to TRBD1. V dropped 6 bases and J dropped 8; count of bases not matched to a gene: 8. The CDR3 length is 13 residues. Germline V CDR1 and CDR2: MNHEY, SMNVEV (reference sequence). The CDR3 DNA follows: TGTGCCAGCAGCCCCCGACAGGGGAGCGGCTACACCTTC. This translates into CASSPRQGSGYTF.

This clone has a single count. The chain combines TRBV10-3 with TRBJ2-7, with TRBD2 as a possible D gene (6 bases). CDR3 length: 17 residues. Germline CDR1 reads ENHRY; CDR2 reads SYGVKD. V gave up 8 bases and J gave up 0 bases, with 23 bases separating them. The CDR3 bases are TGTGCCATCTCGTCCCTGAACCACCTTAGCGGCTCCTACGAGCAGTACTTC. Protein sequence: CAISSLNHLSGSYEQYF.

This clone has a single count. V usage is TRBV5-1 and J usage is TRBJ2-5; D might be TRBD1 (6 bases). In germline, CDR1 is SGHRS, CDR2 YFSETQ. Trimming took off 4 bases at V and 2 bases at J, with 12 bases between the two ends. The CDR3 contains 14 residues. In nucleotides, the CDR3 is TGCGCCAGCAGCCCGGGGACACATCAAGAGACCCAGTACTTC. Protein sequence: CASSPGTHQETQYF.

DNA of the CDR3: TGTGCCAGCAGATTGCGGACGTCGGGGGAGCTAGCCAAAAACATTCAGTACTTC. This encodes CASRLRTSGELAKNIQYF. The J gene is TRBJ2-4, the V gene TRBV28; D is perhaps TRBD2 (6 bases). CDR3 length: 18 residues. V was clipped by 6 bases and J by 0 bases, with 21 bases between them. Per germline, CDR1 MDHEN and CDR2 SYDVKM.